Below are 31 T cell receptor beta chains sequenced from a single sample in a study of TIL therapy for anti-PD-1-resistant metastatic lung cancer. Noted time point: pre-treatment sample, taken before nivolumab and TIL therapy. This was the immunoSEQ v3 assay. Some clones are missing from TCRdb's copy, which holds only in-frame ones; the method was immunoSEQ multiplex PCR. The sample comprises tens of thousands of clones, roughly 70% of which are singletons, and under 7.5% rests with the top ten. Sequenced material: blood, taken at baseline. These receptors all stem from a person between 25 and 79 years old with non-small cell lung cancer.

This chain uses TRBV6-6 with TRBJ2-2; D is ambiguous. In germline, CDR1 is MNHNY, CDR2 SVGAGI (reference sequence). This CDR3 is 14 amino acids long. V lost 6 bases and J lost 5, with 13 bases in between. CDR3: CASSYGKETGELFF. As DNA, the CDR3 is TGTGCCAGCAGCTACGGAAAAGAGACCGGGGAGCTGTTTTTT.

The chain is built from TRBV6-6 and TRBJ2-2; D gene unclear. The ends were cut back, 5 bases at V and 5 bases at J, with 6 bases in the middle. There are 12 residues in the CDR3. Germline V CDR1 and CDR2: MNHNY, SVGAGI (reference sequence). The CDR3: CASSTTTGELFF. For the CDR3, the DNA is TGTGCCAGCAGTACGACGACCGGGGAGCTGTTTTTT.

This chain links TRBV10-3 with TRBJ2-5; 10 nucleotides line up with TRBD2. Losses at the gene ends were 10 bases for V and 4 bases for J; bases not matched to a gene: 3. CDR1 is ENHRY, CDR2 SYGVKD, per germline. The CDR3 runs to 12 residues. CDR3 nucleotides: TGTGCCACTAGCGGGAGCCCAGAGACCCAGTACTTC. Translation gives CATSGSPETQYF.

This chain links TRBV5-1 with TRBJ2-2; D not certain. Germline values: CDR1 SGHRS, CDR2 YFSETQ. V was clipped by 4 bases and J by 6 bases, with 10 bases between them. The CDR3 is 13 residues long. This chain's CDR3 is CASSDGPAGELFF. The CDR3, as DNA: TGCGCCAGCAGCGACGGGCCGGCCGGGGAGCTGTTTTTT.

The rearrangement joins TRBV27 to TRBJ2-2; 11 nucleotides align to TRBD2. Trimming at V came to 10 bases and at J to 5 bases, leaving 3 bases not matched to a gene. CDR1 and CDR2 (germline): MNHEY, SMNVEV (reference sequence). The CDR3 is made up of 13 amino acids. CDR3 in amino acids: CAIRLAGTGELFF. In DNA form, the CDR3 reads TGTGCCATCCGACTAGCGGGAACCGGGGAGCTGTTTTTT.

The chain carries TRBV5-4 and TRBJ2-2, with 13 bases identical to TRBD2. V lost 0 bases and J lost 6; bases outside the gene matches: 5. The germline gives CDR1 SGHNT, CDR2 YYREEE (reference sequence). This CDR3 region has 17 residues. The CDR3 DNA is TGTGCCAGCAGCTTGGGACTAGCGGGAGGAAACGCCGGGGAGCTGTTTTTT. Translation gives CASSLGLAGGNAGELFF.

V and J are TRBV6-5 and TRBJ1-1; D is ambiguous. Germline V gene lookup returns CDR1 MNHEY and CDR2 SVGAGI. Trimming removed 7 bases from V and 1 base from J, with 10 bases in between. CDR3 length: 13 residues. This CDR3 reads CASKRGQNTEAFF. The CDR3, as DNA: TGTGCCAGCAAAAGAGGGCAGAACACTGAAGCTTTCTTT.

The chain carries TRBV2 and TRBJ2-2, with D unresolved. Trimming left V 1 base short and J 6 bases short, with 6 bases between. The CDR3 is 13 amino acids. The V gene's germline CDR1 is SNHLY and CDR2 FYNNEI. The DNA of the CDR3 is TGTGCCAGCAGTGAAGGACGCCCCGGGGAGCTGTTTTTT. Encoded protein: CASSEGRPGELFF.

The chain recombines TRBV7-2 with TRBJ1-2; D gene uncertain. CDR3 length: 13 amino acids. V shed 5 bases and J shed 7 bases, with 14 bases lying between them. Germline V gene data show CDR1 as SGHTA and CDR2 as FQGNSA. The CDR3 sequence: CASSRSGEGGYTF. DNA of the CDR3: TGTGCCAGCAGCCGGAGCGGGGAGGGTGGCTACACCTTC.

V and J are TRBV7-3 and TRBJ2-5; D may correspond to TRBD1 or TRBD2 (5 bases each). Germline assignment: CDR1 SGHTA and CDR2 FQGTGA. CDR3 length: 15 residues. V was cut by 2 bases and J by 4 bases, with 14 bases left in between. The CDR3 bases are TGTGCCAGCAGCTTAGGACGGGATGGGGGAGAGACCCAGTACTTC. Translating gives CASSLGRDGGETQYF.

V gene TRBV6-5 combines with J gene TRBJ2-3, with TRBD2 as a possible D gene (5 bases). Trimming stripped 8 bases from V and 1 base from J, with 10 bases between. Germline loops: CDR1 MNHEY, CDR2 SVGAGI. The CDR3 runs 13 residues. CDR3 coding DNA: TGTGCCAGCCAGCCAGCGGGCACAGATACGCAGTATTTT. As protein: CASQPAGTDTQYF.

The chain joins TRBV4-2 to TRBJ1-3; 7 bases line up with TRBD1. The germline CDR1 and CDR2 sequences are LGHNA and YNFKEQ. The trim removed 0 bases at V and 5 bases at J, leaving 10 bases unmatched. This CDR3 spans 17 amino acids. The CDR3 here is CASSQDLAGGKRNTIYF. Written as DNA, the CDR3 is TGTGCCAGCAGCCAAGATTTGGCAGGGGGGAAGCGAAACACCATATATTTT.

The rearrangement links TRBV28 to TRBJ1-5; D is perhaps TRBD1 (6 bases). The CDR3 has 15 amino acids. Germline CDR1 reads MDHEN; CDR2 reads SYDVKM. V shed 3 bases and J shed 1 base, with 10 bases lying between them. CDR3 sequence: CASSFIQGSNQPQHF. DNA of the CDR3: TGTGCCAGCAGTTTTATACAGGGAAGCAATCAGCCCCAGCATTTT.

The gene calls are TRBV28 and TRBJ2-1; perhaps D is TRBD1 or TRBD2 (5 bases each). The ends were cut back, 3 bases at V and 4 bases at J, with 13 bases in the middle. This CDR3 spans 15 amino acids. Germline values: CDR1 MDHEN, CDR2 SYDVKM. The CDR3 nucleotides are TGTGCCAGCAGTTTGGGGGTAGCGCCTTACAATGAGCAGTTCTTC. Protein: CASSLGVAPYNEQFF.

CDR3 nucleotides: TGTGCCAGCAGCTTAGGTGGGACTAGCGGCACAGATACGCAGTATTTT. Translation gives CASSLGGTSGTDTQYF. This chain uses TRBV7-2 with TRBJ2-3, with TRBD2 identical over 10 bases. J was trimmed by 1 base and V by 1 base; bases with no gene match: 2. Germline V gene lookup returns CDR1 SGHTA and CDR2 FQGNSA. The CDR3 extends over 16 amino acids.

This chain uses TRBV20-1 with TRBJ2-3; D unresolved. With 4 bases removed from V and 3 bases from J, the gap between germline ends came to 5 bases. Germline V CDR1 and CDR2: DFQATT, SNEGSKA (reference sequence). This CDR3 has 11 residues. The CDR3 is CSATSTDTQYF. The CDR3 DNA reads TGCAGTGCTACTTCAACAGATACGCAGTATTTT.

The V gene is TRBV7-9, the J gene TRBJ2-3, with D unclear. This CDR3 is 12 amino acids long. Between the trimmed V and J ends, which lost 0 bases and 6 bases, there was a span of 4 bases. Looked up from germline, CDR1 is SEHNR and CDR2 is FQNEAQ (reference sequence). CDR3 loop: CASSLAPDTQYF. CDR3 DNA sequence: TGTGCCAGCAGCTTAGCCCCTGATACGCAGTATTTT.

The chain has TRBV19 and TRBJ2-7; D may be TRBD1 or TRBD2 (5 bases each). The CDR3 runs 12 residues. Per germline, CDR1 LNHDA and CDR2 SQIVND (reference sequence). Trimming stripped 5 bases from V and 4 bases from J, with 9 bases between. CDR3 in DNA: TGTGCCAGTAGTTCGGGACCGTACGAGCAGTACTTC. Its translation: CASSSGPYEQYF.

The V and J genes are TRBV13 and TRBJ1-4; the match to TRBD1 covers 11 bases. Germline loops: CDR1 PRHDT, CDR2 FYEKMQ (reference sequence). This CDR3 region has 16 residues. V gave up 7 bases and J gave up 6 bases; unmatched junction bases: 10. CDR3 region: CASKPYPGQGDEKLFF. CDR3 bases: TGTGCCAGCAAACCGTACCCGGGACAGGGGGATGAAAAACTGTTTTTT. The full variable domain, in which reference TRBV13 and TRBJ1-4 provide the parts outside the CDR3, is AAGVIQSPRHLIKEKRETATLKCYPIPRHDTVYWYQQGPGQDPQFLISFYEKMQSDKGSIPDRFSAQQFSDYHSELNMSSLELGDSALYFCASKPYPGQGDEKLFFGSGTQLSVL.

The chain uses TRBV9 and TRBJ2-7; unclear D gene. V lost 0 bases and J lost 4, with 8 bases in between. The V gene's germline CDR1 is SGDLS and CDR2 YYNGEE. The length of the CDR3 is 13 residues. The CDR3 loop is CASSVDVEYEQYF. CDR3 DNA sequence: TGTGCCAGCAGCGTAGATGTGGAATACGAGCAGTACTTC.

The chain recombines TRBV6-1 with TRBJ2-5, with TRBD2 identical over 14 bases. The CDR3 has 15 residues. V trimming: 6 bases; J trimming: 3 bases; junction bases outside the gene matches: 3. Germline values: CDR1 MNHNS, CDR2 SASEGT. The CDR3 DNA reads TGTGCCAGCAGCCCGGGACTAGCGGGGGAAGAGACCCAGTACTTC. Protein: CASSPGLAGEETQYF.

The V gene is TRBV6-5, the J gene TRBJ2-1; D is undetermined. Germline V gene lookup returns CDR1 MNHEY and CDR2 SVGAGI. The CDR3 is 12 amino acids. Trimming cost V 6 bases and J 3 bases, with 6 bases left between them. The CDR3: CASSLSYNEQFF. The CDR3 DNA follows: TGTGCCAGCAGCCTTAGCTACAATGAGCAGTTCTTC.

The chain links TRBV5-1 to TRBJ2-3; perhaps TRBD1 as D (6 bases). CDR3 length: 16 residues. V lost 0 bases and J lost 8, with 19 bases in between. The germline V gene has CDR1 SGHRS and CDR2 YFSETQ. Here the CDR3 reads CASSLVGAGYSVTQYF. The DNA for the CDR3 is TGCGCCAGCAGCTTGGTGGGGGCCGGATACAGTGTTACGCAGTATTTT.

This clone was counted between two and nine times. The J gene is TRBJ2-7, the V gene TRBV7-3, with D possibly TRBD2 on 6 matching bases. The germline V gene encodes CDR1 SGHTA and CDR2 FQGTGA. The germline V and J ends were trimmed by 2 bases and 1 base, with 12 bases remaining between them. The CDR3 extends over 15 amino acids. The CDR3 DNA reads TGTGCCAGCAGCTTAGGGGCGGGGACGTCCTACGAGCAGTACTTC. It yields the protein CASSLGAGTSYEQYF.

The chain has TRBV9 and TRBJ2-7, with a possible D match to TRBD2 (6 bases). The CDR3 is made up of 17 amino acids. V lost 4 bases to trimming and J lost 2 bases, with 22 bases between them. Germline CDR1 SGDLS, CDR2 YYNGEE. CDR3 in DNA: TGTGCCAGCAGCCCAGACGCGGCGGGATACTTACCCTACGAGCAGTACTTC. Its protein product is CASSPDAAGYLPYEQYF.

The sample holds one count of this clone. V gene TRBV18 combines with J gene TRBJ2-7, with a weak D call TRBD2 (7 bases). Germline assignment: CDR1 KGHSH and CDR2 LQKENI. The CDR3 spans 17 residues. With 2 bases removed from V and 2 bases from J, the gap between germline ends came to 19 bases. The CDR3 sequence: CASSPGPPGGGAYEQYF. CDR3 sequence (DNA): TGTGCCAGCTCACCAGGGCCGCCCGGAGGGGGGGCCTACGAGCAGTACTTC.

CDR3 residues: CASLDQGTSGRADDGELFF. The CDR3 DNA reads as TGTGCCAGCCTTGATCAGGGGACTAGCGGGAGGGCCGATGACGGGGAGCTGTTTTTT. The chain employs TRBV5-6 and TRBJ2-2; 16 bases align to TRBD2. The CDR3 loop spans 19 amino acids. With V trimmed by 7 bases and J by 7 bases, 16 bases remained unmatched. Germline assignment: CDR1 SGHDT and CDR2 YYEEEE.

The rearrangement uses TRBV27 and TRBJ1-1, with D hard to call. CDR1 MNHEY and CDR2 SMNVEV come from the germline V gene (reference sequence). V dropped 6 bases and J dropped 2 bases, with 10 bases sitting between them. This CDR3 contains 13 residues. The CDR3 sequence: CASSLRENTEAFF. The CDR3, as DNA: TGTGCCAGCAGCCTGAGGGAAAACACTGAAGCTTTCTTT.

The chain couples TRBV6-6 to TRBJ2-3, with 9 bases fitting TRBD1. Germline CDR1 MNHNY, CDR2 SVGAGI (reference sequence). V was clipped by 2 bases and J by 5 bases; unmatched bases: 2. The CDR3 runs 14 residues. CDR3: CASSYRDRVDTQYF. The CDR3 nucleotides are TGTGCCAGCAGTTACCGGGACAGGGTAGATACGCAGTATTTT.

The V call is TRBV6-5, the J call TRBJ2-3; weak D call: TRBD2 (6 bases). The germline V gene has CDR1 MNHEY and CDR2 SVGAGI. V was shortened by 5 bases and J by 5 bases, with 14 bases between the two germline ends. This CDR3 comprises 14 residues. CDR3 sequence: CASSPRWGVDTQYF. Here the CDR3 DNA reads TGTGCCAGCAGTCCACGCTGGGGGGTAGATACGCAGTATTTT.

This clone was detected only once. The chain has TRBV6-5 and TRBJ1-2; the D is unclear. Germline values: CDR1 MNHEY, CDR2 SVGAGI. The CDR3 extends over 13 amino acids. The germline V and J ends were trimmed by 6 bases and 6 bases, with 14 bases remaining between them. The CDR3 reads CASSPILTDGYTF. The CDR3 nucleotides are TGTGCCAGCAGCCCTATTCTGACGGATGGCTACACCTTC.